The present T cell receptor (beta chain) was sequenced within a study of shared clonotypes between healthy human individuals. Whole-study findings and limits: Clonotype sharing among donors was expected to depend on sequencing depth.

V gave up 3 bases and J gave up 3 bases; unmatched junction bases: 0. Looked up from germline, CDR1 is SGHTA and CDR2 is FQGNSA. The CDR3 loop spans 13 amino acids. Notes on this clone: What it recognizes is unknown.

At the deep level, the assay was run. The repertoire was sequenced with immunoSEQ multiplex PCR; TCRdb's copy has only in-frame clones and lacks some. This sample has under 2.5 million clones; around 90% occur once, and the top ten carry more than 0.35%. This clonotype originated in a man aged 18 to 29 in good health. Some clones in this sample may be carry-over from other donors' samples. The sequencing sample was made of naive CD4+ T cells from PBMCs. Subset described: CD45RA+ positively selected. J is TRBJ2-3 and V is TRBV7-2; 7 positions match TRBD1. The CDR3 is CASSLGQTDTQYF. CDR3 nucleotides: TGTGCCAGCAGCTTGGGACAGACAGATACGCAGTATTTT.